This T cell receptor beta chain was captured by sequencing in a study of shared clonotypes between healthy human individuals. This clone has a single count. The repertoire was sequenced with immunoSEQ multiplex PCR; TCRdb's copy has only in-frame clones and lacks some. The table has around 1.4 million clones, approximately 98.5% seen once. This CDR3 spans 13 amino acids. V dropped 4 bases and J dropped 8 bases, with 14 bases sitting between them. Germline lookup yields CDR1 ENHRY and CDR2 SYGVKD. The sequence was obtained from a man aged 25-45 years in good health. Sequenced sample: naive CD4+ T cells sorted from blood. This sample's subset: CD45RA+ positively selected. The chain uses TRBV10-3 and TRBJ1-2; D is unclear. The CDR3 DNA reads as TGTGCCATCAGTGGTAGGTCCAGTGTGGGCTACACCTTC. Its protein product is CAISGRSSVGYTF.